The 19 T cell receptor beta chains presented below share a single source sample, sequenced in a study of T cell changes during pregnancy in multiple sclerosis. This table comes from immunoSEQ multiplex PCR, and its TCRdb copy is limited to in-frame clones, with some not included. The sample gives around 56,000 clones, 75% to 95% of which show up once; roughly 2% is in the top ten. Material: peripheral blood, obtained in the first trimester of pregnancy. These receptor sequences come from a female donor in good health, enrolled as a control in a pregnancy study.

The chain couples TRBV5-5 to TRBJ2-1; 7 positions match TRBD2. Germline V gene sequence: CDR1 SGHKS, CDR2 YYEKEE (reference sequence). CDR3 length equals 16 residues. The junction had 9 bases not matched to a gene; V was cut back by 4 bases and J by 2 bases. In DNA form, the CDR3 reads TGTGCCAGCAGCGCCCCGGGCAGCGGGACCTACAATGAGCAGTTCTTC. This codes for CASSAPGSGTYNEQFF. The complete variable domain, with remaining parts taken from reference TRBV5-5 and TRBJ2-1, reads DAGVTQSPTHLIKTRGQQVTLRCSPISGHKSVSWYQQVLGQGPQFIFQYYEKEERGRGNFPDRFSARQFPNYSSELNVNALLLGDSALYLCASSAPGSGTYNEQFFGPGTRLTVL.

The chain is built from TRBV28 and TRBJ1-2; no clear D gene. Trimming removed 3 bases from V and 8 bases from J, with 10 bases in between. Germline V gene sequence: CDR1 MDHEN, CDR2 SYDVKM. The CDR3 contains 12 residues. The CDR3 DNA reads TGTGCCAGCAGTTTCTCGCCAGTCGGCTACACCTTC. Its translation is CASSFSPVGYTF.

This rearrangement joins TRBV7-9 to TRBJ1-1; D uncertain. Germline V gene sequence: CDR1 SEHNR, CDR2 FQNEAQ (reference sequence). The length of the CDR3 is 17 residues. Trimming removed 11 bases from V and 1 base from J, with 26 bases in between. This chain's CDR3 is CASRRGSVDWGNTEAFF. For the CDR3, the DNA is TGTGCCTCCCGACGAGGGTCGGTCGACTGGGGGAACACTGAAGCTTTCTTT. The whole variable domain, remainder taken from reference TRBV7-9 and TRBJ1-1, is DTGVSQNPRHKITKRGQNVTFRCDPISEHNRLYWYRQTLGQGPEFLTYFQNEAQLEKSRLLSDRFSAERPKGSFSTLEIQRTEQGDSAMYLCASRRGSVDWGNTEAFFGQGTRLTVV.

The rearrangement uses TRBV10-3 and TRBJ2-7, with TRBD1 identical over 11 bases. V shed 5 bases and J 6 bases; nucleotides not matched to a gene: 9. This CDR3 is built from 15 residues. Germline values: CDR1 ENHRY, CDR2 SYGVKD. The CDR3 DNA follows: TGTGCCATCAGTAACCCGGGACAGGGGGGCGTCGAGCAGTACTTC. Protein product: CAISNPGQGGVEQYF.

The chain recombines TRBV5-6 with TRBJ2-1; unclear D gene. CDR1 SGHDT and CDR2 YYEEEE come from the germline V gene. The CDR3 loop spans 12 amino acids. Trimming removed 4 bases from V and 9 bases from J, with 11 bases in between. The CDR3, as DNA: TGTGCCAGCAGCCTTGAGATGAGTGAGCAGTTCTTC. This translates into CASSLEMSEQFF.

CDR3 bases: TGTGCCTGGAGTGCAGCGGGACAGGGATATTCACCCCTCCACTTT. Its protein product is CAWSAAGQGYSPLHF. The chain has TRBV30 and TRBJ1-6; 9 nucleotides line up with TRBD1. The CDR3 runs 15 residues. After removal of 1 base from V and 8 bases from J, the junction contained 6 bases not matched to a gene. CDR1 and CDR2 (germline): GTSNPN, SVGIG (reference sequence).

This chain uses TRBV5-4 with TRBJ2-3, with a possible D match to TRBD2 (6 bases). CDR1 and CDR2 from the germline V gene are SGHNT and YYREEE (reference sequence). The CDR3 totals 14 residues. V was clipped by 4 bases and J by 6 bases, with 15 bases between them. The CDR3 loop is CASSEGTYLDTQYF. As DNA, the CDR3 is TGTGCCAGCAGCGAGGGGACTTATCTGGATACGCAGTATTTT.

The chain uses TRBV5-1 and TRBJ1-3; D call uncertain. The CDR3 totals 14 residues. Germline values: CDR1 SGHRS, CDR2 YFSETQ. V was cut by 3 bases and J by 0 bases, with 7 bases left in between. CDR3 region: CASSYGDSGNTIYF. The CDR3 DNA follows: TGCGCCAGCAGCTACGGAGACTCTGGAAACACCATATATTTT.

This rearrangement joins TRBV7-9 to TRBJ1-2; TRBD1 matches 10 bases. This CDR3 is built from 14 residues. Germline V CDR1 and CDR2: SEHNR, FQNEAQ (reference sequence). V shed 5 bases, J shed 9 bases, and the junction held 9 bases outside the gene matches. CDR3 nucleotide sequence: TGTGCCAGCAGCCCTCTGGGACAGGGGCTTAGCTACACCTTC. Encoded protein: CASSPLGQGLSYTF.

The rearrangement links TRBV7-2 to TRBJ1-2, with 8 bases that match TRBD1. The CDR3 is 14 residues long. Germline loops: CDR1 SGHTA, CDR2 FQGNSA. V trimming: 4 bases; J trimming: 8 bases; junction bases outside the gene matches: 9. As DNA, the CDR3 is TGTGCCAGCAGCTCCTTGACAGGGGTAAGCGGCTACACCTTC. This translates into CASSSLTGVSGYTF.

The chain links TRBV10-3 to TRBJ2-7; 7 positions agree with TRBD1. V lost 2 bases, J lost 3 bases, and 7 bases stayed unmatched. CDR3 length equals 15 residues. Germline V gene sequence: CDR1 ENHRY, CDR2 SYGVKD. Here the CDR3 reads CAISELGDRDYEQYF. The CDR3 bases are TGTGCCATCAGTGAGCTGGGGGACAGAGACTACGAGCAGTACTTC.

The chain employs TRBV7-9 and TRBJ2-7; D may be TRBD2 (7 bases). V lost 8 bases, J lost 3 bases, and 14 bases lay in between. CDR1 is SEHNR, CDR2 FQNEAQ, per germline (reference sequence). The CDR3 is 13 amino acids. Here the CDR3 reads CASSGGVVYEQYF. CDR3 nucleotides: TGTGCCAGCTCGGGGGGCGTAGTCTACGAGCAGTACTTC. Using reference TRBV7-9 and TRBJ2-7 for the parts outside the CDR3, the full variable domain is DTGVSQNPRHKITKRGQNVTFRCDPISEHNRLYWYRQTLGQGPEFLTYFQNEAQLEKSRLLSDRFSAERPKGSFSTLEIQRTEQGDSAMYLCASSGGVVYEQYFGPGTRLTVT.

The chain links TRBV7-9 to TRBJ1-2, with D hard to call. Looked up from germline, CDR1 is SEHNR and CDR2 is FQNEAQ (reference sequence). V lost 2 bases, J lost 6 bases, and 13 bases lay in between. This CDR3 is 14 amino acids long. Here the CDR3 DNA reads TGTGCCAGCAGCTTACCGGGGAGCGAGAATGGCTACACCTTC. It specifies CASSLPGSENGYTF.

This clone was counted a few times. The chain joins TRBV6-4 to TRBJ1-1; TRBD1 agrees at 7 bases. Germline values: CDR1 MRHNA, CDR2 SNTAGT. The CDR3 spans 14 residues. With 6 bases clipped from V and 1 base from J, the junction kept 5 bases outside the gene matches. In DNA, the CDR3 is TGTGCCAGCAGCAGGGACAGCGAGAACACTGAAGCTTTCTTT. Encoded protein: CASSRDSENTEAFF.

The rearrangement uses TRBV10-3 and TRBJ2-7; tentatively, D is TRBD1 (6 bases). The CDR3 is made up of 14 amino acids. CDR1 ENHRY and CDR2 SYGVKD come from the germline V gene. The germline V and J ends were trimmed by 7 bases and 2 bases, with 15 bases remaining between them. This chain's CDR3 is CAIKKPGDTYEQYF. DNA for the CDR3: TGTGCCATCAAAAAACCTGGGGACACCTACGAGCAGTACTTC.

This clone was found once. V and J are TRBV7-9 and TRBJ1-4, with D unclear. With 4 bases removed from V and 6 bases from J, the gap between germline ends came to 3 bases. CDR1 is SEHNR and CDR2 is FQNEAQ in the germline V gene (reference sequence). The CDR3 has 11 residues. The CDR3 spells CASSSDEKLFF. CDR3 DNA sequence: TGTGCCAGCAGCTCGGATGAAAAACTGTTTTTT.

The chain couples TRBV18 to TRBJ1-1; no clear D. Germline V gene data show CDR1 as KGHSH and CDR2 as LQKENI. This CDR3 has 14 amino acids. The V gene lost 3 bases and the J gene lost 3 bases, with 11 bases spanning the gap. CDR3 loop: CASSPAATDTEAFF. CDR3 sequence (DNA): TGTGCCAGCTCACCGGCAGCGACGGACACTGAAGCTTTCTTT.

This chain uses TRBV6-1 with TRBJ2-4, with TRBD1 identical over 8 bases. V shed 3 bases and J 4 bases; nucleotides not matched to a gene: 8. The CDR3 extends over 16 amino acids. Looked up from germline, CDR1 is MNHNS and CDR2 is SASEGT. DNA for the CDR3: TGTGCCAGCAGTGATATCGGACAGGGACGTAAAAACATTCAGTACTTC. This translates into CASSDIGQGRKNIQYF.

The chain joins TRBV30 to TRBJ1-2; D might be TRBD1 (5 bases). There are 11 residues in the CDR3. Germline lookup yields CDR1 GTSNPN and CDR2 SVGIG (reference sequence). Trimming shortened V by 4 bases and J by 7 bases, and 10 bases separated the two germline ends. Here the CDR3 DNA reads TGTGCCTGGATAGGGGTTGCTGGCTACACCTTC. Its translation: CAWIGVAGYTF. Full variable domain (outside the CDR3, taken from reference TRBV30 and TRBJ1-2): SQTIHQWPATLVQPVGSPLSLECTVEGTSNPNLYWYRQAAGRGLQLLFYSVGIGQISSEVPQNLSASRPQDRQFILSSKKLLLSDSGFYLCAWIGVAGYTFGSGTRLTVV.